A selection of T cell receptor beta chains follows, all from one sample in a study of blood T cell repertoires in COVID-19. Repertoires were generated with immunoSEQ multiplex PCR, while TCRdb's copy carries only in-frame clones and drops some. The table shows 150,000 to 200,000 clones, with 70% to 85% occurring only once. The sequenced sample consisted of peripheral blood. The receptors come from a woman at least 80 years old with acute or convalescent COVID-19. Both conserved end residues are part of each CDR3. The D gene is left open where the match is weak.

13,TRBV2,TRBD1,CASSGQGAQGYTF
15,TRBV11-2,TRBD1,CASSPQGQGNYEQYF
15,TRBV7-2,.,CASSLDPNPYNEQFF
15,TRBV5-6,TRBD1,CASSLGQGVHYEQYF
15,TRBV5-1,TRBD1,CASSGQGGLNTEAFF
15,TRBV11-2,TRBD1,CASSLGQGAPYEQYF
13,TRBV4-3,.,CASSGEPYYEQYF
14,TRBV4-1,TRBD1,CASSQDRGYYGYTF
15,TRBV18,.,CASSPGQSAGNTIYF
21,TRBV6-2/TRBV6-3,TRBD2,CASSYDLPGLATVSGANVLTF
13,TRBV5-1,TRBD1,CASRPGGGYEQYF
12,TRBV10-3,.,CAISEGDFMLFF
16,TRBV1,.,CTSSHLAGSSYNEQFF
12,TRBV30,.,CACDRLNTEAFF
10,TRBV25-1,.,CASEGTEAFF
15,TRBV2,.,CASIYGGPAGTEAFF
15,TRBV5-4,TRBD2,CASSLGGLAVYEQYF
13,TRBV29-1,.,CSVAGDSNQPQHF
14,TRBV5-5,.,CASSLAGLNYGYTF
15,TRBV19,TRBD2,CASSGAGESTDTQYF
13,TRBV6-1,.,CASSEGGDYEQYF
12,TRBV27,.,CASTSAYNEQFF
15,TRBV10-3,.,CAISESFPPSYGYTF